Listed below are T cell receptor beta chains from one sample, sequenced in a study of T cells after yellow fever vaccination. TCRdb analysed the 5' RACE reads with MiXCR anew, one entry per CDR3 protein. The sample records about 260,000 distinct CDR3 sequences, 5.2% being singletons. The source was CD4+ T cells sorted from PBMCs, collected on the day of the yellow fever booster vaccination. The receptor set was obtained from a man aged 18 to 29 who received the YFV17D yellow fever vaccine. The CDR3 runs from the conserved cysteine through the conserved F or W. Fields, in order: D gene, J gene, V gene, CDR3 protein. D genes are given only for firm matches.

-,TRBJ2-3,TRBV4-1,CASSQDAGPSPDTQYF
-,TRBJ2-1,TRBV12-3/TRBV12-4,CASSLTGTYNEQFF
-,TRBJ2-5,TRBV20-1,CSAWRPQETQYF
-,TRBJ1-3,TRBV5-1,CASSTDGASDGNTIYF
TRBD1,TRBJ2-4,TRBV20-1,CSARDPTGDGNIQYF
-,TRBJ1-6,TRBV2,CASMWGLEPLHF
TRBD2,TRBJ2-2,TRBV7-6,CASSRPGGTANTGELFF
-,TRBJ2-3,TRBV7-9,CASSFGGQPDTQYF
-,TRBJ2-3,TRBV10-3,CATTGTPGMDTQYF
-,TRBJ2-1,TRBV4-3,CASSQNRDLSYNEQFF
-,TRBJ2-1,TRBV28,CASTTRTYPINEQFF
-,TRBJ2-5,TRBV10-3,CATRGVSRGETQYF
TRBD1,TRBJ2-5,TRBV5-1,CASRSDTGVGETQYF
-,TRBJ1-4,TRBV7-2,CASSRAINEKLFF
-,TRBJ2-2,TRBV21-1,CASSKELGGVLVSAGELFF
TRBD2,TRBJ2-1,TRBV20-1,CSARTLAGSSYNEQFF
-,TRBJ1-1,TRBV7-2,CASSPKKNTEAFF
TRBD1,TRBJ1-6,TRBV29-1,CSVMTGIDSPLHF
-,TRBJ2-3,TRBV21-1,CASRQTGARGTDTQYF
TRBD1,TRBJ2-1,TRBV29-1,CSVEDTQGAINNEQFF
TRBD1,TRBJ1-4,TRBV12-3/TRBV12-4,CASSLGGRTLFF
TRBD2,TRBJ2-1,TRBV3-1,CASSSPGLAGDEQFF
-,TRBJ2-4,TRBV4-1,CASSQRWDIAKNIQYF
-,TRBJ1-4,TRBV20-1,CSALVGAGKLFF
-,TRBJ1-1,TRBV20-1,CSARSGTAGMNTEAFF
TRBD1,TRBJ1-1,TRBV12-3/TRBV12-4,CASSLAQGVGENTEAFF
TRBD1,TRBJ2-4,TRBV5-1,CASSLGRGTSQDIQYF
-,TRBJ2-3,TRBV5-4,CASSLSRVRSTDTQYF
-,TRBJ2-5,TRBV18,CASSPRGAQETQYF